This T cell receptor (beta chain) was identified during a study of OX40 agonist ivuxolimab in advanced cancers. Background for the entire study: Ivuxolimab was an agonistic, fully human IgG2 monoclonal antibody directed against OX40 (CD134), a costimulatory receptor. The paper reports the monotherapy dose-escalation portion (N of about 54 patients) of the phase I ivuxolimab trial. A male proportion of 75% to 85% and a mean age of approximately 58 years, ranging from 23 to 79, were recorded for the dose-escalation cohort. Of the roughly 52 dose-escalation patients, hepatocellular carcinoma was present in approximately 20, melanoma in approximately 15, renal cell carcinoma in 9 and head and neck cancer in 9. Patients were allowed to have had prior anti-PD-1, anti-PD-L1 or anti-CTLA-4 therapy, and approximately 40% of the dose-escalation patients had previously received checkpoint inhibitors. Intravenous ivuxolimab was administered to patients every 2 weeks at six dose levels: 0.01, 0.1, 0.3, 1.5, 3 and 10 mg/kg. Partial responses occurred in three dose-escalation patients, of whom one had hepatocellular carcinoma and two had cutaneous melanoma. The point of sequencing TCRbeta in the periphery was to test whether ivuxolimab changed TCR sequence diversity and drove clonal T-cell expansion. Study-wide findings and limitations: The antigen specificity of the clonally expanded peripheral T cells was not determined. Partial responders in the 0.1-3.0 mg/kg groups had among the lowest normalized peripheral clonal expansion, especially among CD8+ T cells. Low levels of normalized T-cell clonal expansion were also seen in some patients who did not respond. At doses from 0.1 to 3.0 mg/kg, clonal expansion was seen in both CD4+ and CD8+ blood T cells between baseline and week 6. After ivuxolimab, expanded clones were on average more numerous among CD8+ T cells than among CD4+ T cells.

For sequencing of the TCRbeta CDR3 region, genomic DNA was extracted from the sorted cells. TCRbeta CDR3 regions were sequenced using the immunoSEQ Assay. TCRdb mirrors the immuneACCESS table, restricted to in-frame sequences. Some clones are absent from its copies; in checked studies, under half trace to an unresolved V gene, and the reason for the others is unknown. For this sample there are some 69,000 clones; 90% appear just once. Roughly a tenth of the sample goes to the ten largest clones. Concerning this clone: This clone's antigen is unknown. There are no base qualities to consult, and no much larger clone falls within one base.

Patients with a history of autoimmune disease or receiving systemic immunosuppression were excluded from the trial. Peripheral blood for TCR sequencing was collected from all dose cohorts at baseline, on cycle 4 day 1, and on cycle 7 day 1. The samples were taken from a phase I, first-in-human, multicenter, open-label dose-escalation trial of ivuxolimab. The trial enrolled adults with locally advanced or metastatic head and neck squamous cell, hepatocellular, melanoma or renal cell carcinoma. CD4+ and CD8+ T cells were sorted separately from peripheral blood before TCR sequencing. Including cysteine and phenylalanine, the CDR3 has 14 amino acids. The only DNA kept is the CDR3, 42 bases in frame from the first base. Taken from the germline V gene (reference sequence), the CDR1 and CDR2 loops are MNHEY and SMNVEV. Trimming takes 3 bases from V and 5 bases from J, and the germline ends sit 13 bases apart.

Sequenced here: CD4+ or CD8+ T cells sorted from blood, sampled in a trial of the OX40 agonist ivuxolimab. This TCR derives from an adult with an advanced solid tumor such as melanoma, head and neck, liver or kidney cancer. Here the chain combines TRBV27 and TRBJ2-5; the D gene is perhaps TRBD1, from 6 matching bases. The base sequence is TGTGCCAGCAGTTTCCACAGGGCCGTGGAGACCCAGTACTTC. This gives the protein CASSFHRAVETQYF.